This T cell receptor (beta chain) came from a study of control samples from healthy donors and cancer patients. Germline values: CDR1 MRHNA, CDR2 SNTAGT. The CDR3 covers 13 residues. V was trimmed by 5 bases and J by 11 bases, leaving 15 bases between them. Measured with immunoSEQ multiplex PCR; TCRdb has only the in-frame clones, and not every one. The table shows over 85,000 clones, with approximately 91% occurring only once. The TCR comes from a woman between 50 and 59 years old with colorectal cancer. Sequencing input: PBMCs. The chain has TRBV6-4 and TRBJ1-4; D is ambiguous. CDR3 region: CASSPNLGSKLFF. CDR3 DNA sequence: TGTGCCAGCAGTCCGAACCTTGGATCTAAACTGTTTTTT.